This entry lists 23 T cell receptor beta chains sequenced from one sample in a study of cytomegalovirus exposure and HLA in healthy donors. Here immunoSEQ multiplex PCR was the method, and the copy in TCRdb shows in-frame clones only, minus some. The data show over 200,000 clones, over 80% seen once. The sequenced sample consisted of PBMCs. The source is a woman aged 30 to 39 in good health and CMV-seropositive.

V gene TRBV6-5 combines with J gene TRBJ2-7; possibly TRBD2 for D (6 bases). Germline CDR1 reads MNHEY; CDR2 reads SVGAGI. The CDR3 is 15 amino acids. The V end lost 0 bases, the J end lost 3 bases, and 12 bases lay between the germline ends. Here the CDR3 reads CASSYSLAQRYEQYF. For the CDR3, the DNA is TGTGCCAGCAGTTACTCACTAGCTCAACGCTACGAGCAGTACTTC.

The V gene is TRBV7-2, the J gene TRBJ1-2; no clear D gene. The CDR3 spans 14 residues. The V gene lost 2 bases and the J gene lost 8 bases, with 15 bases spanning the gap. Germline assignment: CDR1 SGHTA and CDR2 FQGNSA. The CDR3 nucleotides read TGTGCCAGCAGCTTAACTAGGGCAGGAGGGGGCTACACCTTC. It encodes CASSLTRAGGGYTF. Variable domain in full (rest from reference TRBV7-2 and TRBJ1-2): GAGVSQSPSNKVTEKGKDVELRCDPISGHTALYWYRQSLGQGLEFLIYFQGNSAPDKSGLPSDRFSAERTGGSVSTLTIQRTQQEDSAVYLCASSLTRAGGGYTFGSGTRLTVV.

The V call is TRBV29-1, the J call TRBJ1-5; D is unclear. This CDR3 contains 12 residues. The V gene's germline CDR1 is SQVTM and CDR2 ANQGSEA. Trimming removed 4 bases at V and 1 base at J, with 5 bases between. The CDR3 sequence is CSVGSSNQPQHF. DNA for the CDR3: TGCAGCGTTGGGTCCAGCAATCAGCCCCAGCATTTT.

The rearrangement uses TRBV2 and TRBJ2-5; D gene ambiguous. Per the germline V gene, CDR1 is SNHLY and CDR2 is FYNNEI. The V and J ends lost 7 bases and 4 bases respectively, with 10 bases between them. The CDR3 loop spans 12 amino acids. CDR3 sequence (DNA): TGTGCCAGCATGCGGATCGGAGAGACCCAGTACTTC. This sequence encodes CASMRIGETQYF.

The chain links TRBV2 to TRBJ1-5; the D is unclear. Between the trimmed V and J ends, which lost 6 bases and 4 bases, there was a span of 13 bases. The CDR3 covers 14 residues. Germline CDR1 SNHLY, CDR2 FYNNEI. Here the CDR3 reads CASRTSGGNQPQHF. The CDR3 DNA sequence: TGTGCCAGCAGGACGTCAGGTGGAAATCAGCCCCAGCATTTT.

The J gene is TRBJ2-2, the V gene TRBV30; D not resolved. The CDR3 has 13 amino acids. The V gene's germline CDR1 is GTSNPN and CDR2 SVGIG (reference sequence). V dropped 3 bases and J dropped 4 bases, with 9 bases sitting between them. The CDR3 region has the DNA TGTGCCTGGAGGGCGAGTTTCACCGGGGAGCTGTTTTTT. This encodes CAWRASFTGELFF.

A few counts support this clone. V is TRBV5-5 and J is TRBJ2-7; TRBD2 matches 7 bases. Trimming cost V 2 bases and J 3 bases; bases outside gene matches: 8. Germline assignment: CDR1 SGHKS and CDR2 YYEKEE (reference sequence). The CDR3 totals 15 residues. The CDR3 here is CASSFSFTSDYEQYF. Written as DNA, the CDR3 is TGTGCCAGCAGCTTCTCTTTTACTAGCGACTACGAGCAGTACTTC.

The V and J genes are TRBV6-6 and TRBJ1-5; 8 nucleotides agree with TRBD1. This CDR3 has 15 amino acids. Losses at the gene ends were 6 bases for V and 4 bases for J; bases not matched to a gene: 8. Germline values: CDR1 MNHNY, CDR2 SVGAGI (reference sequence). The CDR3 nucleotides are TGTGCCAGCAGACTTACAGGGGGTTTTAATCAGCCCCAGCATTTT. It specifies CASRLTGGFNQPQHF.

The gene calls are TRBV10-1 and TRBJ2-7; D is unresolved. The V gene's germline CDR1 is WNHNN and CDR2 SYGVQD (reference sequence). The CDR3 is 13 amino acids. V was pared by 2 bases and J by 2 bases, with 7 bases between. DNA of the CDR3: TGCGCCAGCAGTGAGCTAACAACCTACGAGCAGTACTTC. Translating gives CASSELTTYEQYF.

The rearrangement links TRBV5-6 to TRBJ2-5; no reliable D call. With 4 bases removed from V and 4 bases from J, the gap between germline ends came to 8 bases. Germline assignment: CDR1 SGHDT and CDR2 YYEEEE. The CDR3 contains 12 residues. The CDR3 nucleotides read TGTGCCAGCAGCGGTTCTCGAGAGACCCAGTACTTC. It codes for CASSGSRETQYF.

The J gene is TRBJ2-1, the V gene TRBV30; D is perhaps TRBD1 (6 bases). The ends were cut back, 7 bases at V and 8 bases at J, with 12 bases in the middle. The CDR3 length is 11 residues. Germline assignment: CDR1 GTSNPN and CDR2 SVGIG (reference sequence). CDR3 coding DNA: TGTGCCTCCGATGGGGGCTATGAGCAGTTCTTC. It specifies CASDGGYEQFF.

This chain uses TRBV30 with TRBJ2-5; 8 bases align to TRBD1. The CDR3 loop spans 16 amino acids. V was pared by 3 bases and J by 3 bases, with 12 bases of the junction left unmatched. Germline CDR1 and CDR2: GTSNPN and SVGIG (reference sequence). The chain's CDR3 is CAWSAGQDGWEETQYF. Written as DNA, the CDR3 is TGTGCCTGGAGCGCGGGACAGGACGGGTGGGAAGAGACCCAGTACTTC.

The V and J genes are TRBV27 and TRBJ2-7; no clear D gene. The CDR3 loop spans 11 amino acids. The V gene lost 4 bases and the J gene lost 3 bases, with 4 bases spanning the gap. Germline assignment: CDR1 MNHEY and CDR2 SMNVEV (reference sequence). CDR3 loop: CASSYSYEQYF. CDR3 coding DNA: TGTGCCAGCAGTTACAGCTACGAGCAGTACTTC.

The chain recombines TRBV5-4 with TRBJ2-7; 10 bases match TRBD2. This CDR3 has 17 amino acids. Germline-derived CDR1 and CDR2 are SGHNT and YYREEE (reference sequence). Germline trimming cut 4 bases from V and 0 bases from J; bases unmatched to any gene: 10. CDR3 in DNA: TGTGCCAGCAGCCTGGGGGGGTTAGCGGGAGGCTCCTACGAGCAGTACTTC. The encoded protein is CASSLGGLAGGSYEQYF.

This sequence joins TRBV7-8 and TRBJ2-7, with 7 bases fitting TRBD1. Looked up from germline, CDR1 is SGHVS and CDR2 is FQNEAQ. This CDR3 comprises 16 residues. Unmatched junction bases numbered 12, after V lost 3 bases and J lost 4 bases. CDR3 DNA: TGTGCCAGCAGCTTTGGGGTCCCGGGACAGTTATACGAGCAGTACTTC. This codes for CASSFGVPGQLYEQYF.

The chain carries TRBV4-1 and TRBJ1-5; 8 bases fit TRBD1. The V gene end was trimmed by 2 bases and the J gene end by 5 bases; junction bases not matched to a gene: 8. The CDR3 consists of 16 residues. Germline CDR1 MGHRA, CDR2 YSYEKL. CDR3 sequence reads: CASSQQGARPHQPQHF. The CDR3 DNA is TGCGCCAGCAGCCAACAGGGGGCCAGGCCTCATCAGCCCCAGCATTTT.

The chain links TRBV5-1 to TRBJ1-2; D not resolved. Per germline, CDR1 SGHRS and CDR2 YFSETQ. This CDR3 contains 14 residues. Trimming stripped 0 bases from V and 6 bases from J, with 12 bases between. Here the CDR3 DNA reads TGCGCCAGCAGCTTGGAGGCTATAGGGAATGGCTACACCTTC. This translates into CASSLEAIGNGYTF.

The chain recombines TRBV6-1 with TRBJ2-5; D assignment may be TRBD1 or TRBD2 (6 bases each). The CDR3 is made up of 14 amino acids. Deletions cut 4 bases from V and 6 bases from J, with 15 bases between. Germline V gene data show CDR1 as MNHNS and CDR2 as SASEGT. CDR3 sequence (DNA): TGTGCCAGCAGTGTAACCGGGGGCTTACAGACCCAGTACTTC. Translated, it gives CASSVTGGLQTQYF.

The chain couples TRBV2 to TRBJ2-7; D may be TRBD1 or TRBD2 (5 bases each). Trimming cost V 2 bases and J 3 bases, with 11 bases left between them. Germline CDR1 is SNHLY and CDR2 is FYNNEI. This CDR3 region has 14 residues. CDR3 loop: CASSEMGVYYEQYF. The DNA for the CDR3 is TGTGCCAGCAGTGAAATGGGGGTGTACTACGAGCAGTACTTC.

In its sample, this clone was seen once. As DNA, the CDR3 is TGTGCTAGTGGTCTTGCCGGGACAGAACTCTCTTTTCATGGCTACACCTTC. Protein product: CASGLAGTELSFHGYTF. The J gene is TRBJ1-2, the V gene TRBV12-5; 7 bases fit TRBD1. J was trimmed by 6 bases and V by 5 bases; bases with no gene match: 18. The length of the CDR3 is 17 residues. Germline V lookup: CDR1 LGHNT, CDR2 FRNRAP. Combining the CDR3 with reference TRBV12-5 and TRBJ1-2 gives the whole variable domain DARVTQTPRHKVTEMGQEVTMRCQPILGHNTVFWYRQTMMQGLELLAYFRNRAPLDDSGMPKDRFSAEMPDATLATLKIQPSEPRDSAVYFCASGLAGTELSFHGYTFGSGTRLTVV.

V and J are TRBV5-1 and TRBJ2-1; TRBD1 agrees at 10 bases. Germline V gene data show CDR1 as SGHRS and CDR2 as YFSETQ. Germline trimming cut 4 bases from V and 7 bases from J; bases unmatched to any gene: 11. The CDR3 runs to 16 residues. CDR3 sequence reads: CASSHTPGQGFNEQFF. For the CDR3, the DNA is TGCGCCAGCAGCCACACTCCGGGACAGGGGTTTAATGAGCAGTTCTTC.

The V gene is TRBV2, the J gene TRBJ1-4, with TRBD1 as a possible D gene (5 bases). The CDR3 contains 14 residues. V was clipped by 5 bases and J by 10 bases, with 17 bases between them. Germline V CDR1 and CDR2: SNHLY, FYNNEI. CDR3 coding DNA: TGTGCCAGCAGTACCCAGGGAGCAAGTCGAAAACTGTTTTTT. Translation: CASSTQGASRKLFF.

This clone has a handful of counts. This chain joins TRBV7-2 and TRBJ2-7; possible D gene TRBD1, 5 bases. Deletions cut 3 bases from V and 3 bases from J, with 6 bases between. Germline V CDR1 and CDR2: SGHTA, FQGNSA. The CDR3 is made up of 12 amino acids. CDR3 in DNA: TGTGCCAGCAGCTTTGACAGCTACGAGCAGTACTTC. Translated, it gives CASSFDSYEQYF.